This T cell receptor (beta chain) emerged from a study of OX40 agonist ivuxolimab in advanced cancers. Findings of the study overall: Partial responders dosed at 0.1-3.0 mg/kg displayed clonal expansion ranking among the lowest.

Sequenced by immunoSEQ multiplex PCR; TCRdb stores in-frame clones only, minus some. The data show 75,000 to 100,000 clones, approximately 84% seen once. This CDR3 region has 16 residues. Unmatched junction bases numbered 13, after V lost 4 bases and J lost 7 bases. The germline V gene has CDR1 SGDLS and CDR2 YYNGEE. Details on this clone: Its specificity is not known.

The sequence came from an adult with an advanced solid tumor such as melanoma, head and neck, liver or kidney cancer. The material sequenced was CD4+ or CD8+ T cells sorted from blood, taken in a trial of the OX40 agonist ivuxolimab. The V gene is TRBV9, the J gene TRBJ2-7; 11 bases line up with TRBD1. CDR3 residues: CASSLGWGQGGNEQYF. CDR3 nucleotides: TGTGCCAGCAGCTTAGGGTGGGGACAGGGGGGTAATGAGCAGTACTTC. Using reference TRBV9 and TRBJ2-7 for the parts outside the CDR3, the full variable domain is DSGVTQTPKHLITATGQRVTLRCSPRSGDLSVYWYQQSLDQGLQFLIQYYNGEERAKGNILERFSAQQFPDLHSELNLSSLELGDSALYFCASSLGWGQGGNEQYFGPGTRLTVT.